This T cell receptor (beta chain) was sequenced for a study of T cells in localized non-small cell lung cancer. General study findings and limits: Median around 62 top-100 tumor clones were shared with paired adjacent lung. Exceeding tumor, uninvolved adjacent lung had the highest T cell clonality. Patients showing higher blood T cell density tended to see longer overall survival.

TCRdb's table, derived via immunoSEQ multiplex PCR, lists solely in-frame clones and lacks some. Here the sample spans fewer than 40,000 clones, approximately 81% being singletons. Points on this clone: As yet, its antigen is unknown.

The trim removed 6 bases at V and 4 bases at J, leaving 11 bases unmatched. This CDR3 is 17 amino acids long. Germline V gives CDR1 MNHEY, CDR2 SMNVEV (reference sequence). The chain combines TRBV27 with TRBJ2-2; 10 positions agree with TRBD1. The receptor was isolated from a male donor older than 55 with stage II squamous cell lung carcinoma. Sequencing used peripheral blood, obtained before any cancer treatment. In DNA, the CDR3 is TGTGCCAGCAGCCCTTTGCCGGGACAGGGGTCCACCGGGGAGCTGTTTTTT. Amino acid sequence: CASSPLPGQGSTGELFF.